These 16 T cell receptor beta chains originate from one sample sequenced in a study of Ad26.COV2.S vaccination and SARS-CoV-2 variants. The assay was immunoSEQ multiplex PCR, and TCRdb's table has in-frame clones only and misses some. The table shows about 250,000 clones, with 70% to 90% occurring only once. This sample's treatment: roughly 18 received Ad26.COV2.S at low or high dose, single or two shots; roughly 5 received placebo; per-sample allocation not given. At day 63 after the first vaccine or placebo injection, samples were drawn. Sample: peripheral blood, taken in a trial of Ad26.COV2.S vaccine versus placebo. The receptors derive from a person aged 18 to 59 who received the Ad26.COV2.S COVID-19 vaccine or a placebo.

The V gene is TRBV28, the J gene TRBJ2-3; D not resolved. The CDR3 loop spans 13 amino acids. Looked up from germline, CDR1 is MDHEN and CDR2 is SYDVKM. Trimming left V 5 bases short and J 6 bases short, with 12 bases between. CDR3 sequence reads: CASSDPFADTQYF. The CDR3 nucleotides read TGTGCCAGCAGTGACCCCTTCGCGGATACGCAGTATTTT.

This chain uses TRBV11-2 with TRBJ1-5, with no clear D. V was trimmed by 5 bases and J by 6 bases, leaving 17 bases between them. Looked up from germline, CDR1 is SGHAT and CDR2 is FQNNGV. CDR3 length: 15 amino acids. The CDR3 loop is CASSVGRQVGQPQHF. In DNA, the CDR3 is TGTGCCAGCAGCGTTGGAAGGCAGGTGGGTCAGCCCCAGCATTTT.

The rearrangement joins TRBV11-3 to TRBJ2-1; 7 bases fit TRBD1. The V segment lost 5 bases and the J segment 5 bases; nucleotides outside the gene matches: 6. CDR3 length equals 14 residues. Germline lookup yields CDR1 SGHNT and CDR2 YENEEA. The CDR3 reads CASSHRGMDNEQFF. The CDR3 nucleotides read TGTGCCAGCAGCCACAGGGGAATGGACAATGAGCAGTTCTTC.

The CDR3 sequence is CASSQTGPQETQYF. CDR3 in DNA: TGCGCCAGCAGCCAGACAGGACCACAAGAGACCCAGTACTTC. The gene calls are TRBV5-1 and TRBJ2-5; possible D gene TRBD1, 6 bases. V shed 4 bases and J shed 2 bases, with 12 bases lying between them. Germline V gene data show CDR1 as SGHRS and CDR2 as YFSETQ. CDR3 length: 14 residues.

The chain combines TRBV15 with TRBJ2-7; D ambiguous. Trimming took 2 bases from V and 7 from J, leaving 9 bases between them. The CDR3 is 12 amino acids. CDR1 LNHNV and CDR2 YYDKDF come from the germline V gene (reference sequence). CDR3 DNA: TGTGCCACCAGCAGACACAATGGAGAGCAGTACTTC. Its translation: CATSRHNGEQYF.

The rearrangement links TRBV25-1 to TRBJ1-1; possible D gene TRBD1, 6 bases. Per germline, CDR1 MGHDK and CDR2 SYGVNS. Deletions cut 6 bases from V and 4 bases from J, with 12 bases between. The CDR3 is 13 amino acids. CDR3 loop: CASRLRDTTEAFF. Written as DNA, the CDR3 is TGTGCCAGCAGGCTCCGGGACACCACTGAAGCTTTCTTT. Drawing the rest from reference TRBV25-1 and TRBJ1-1, the complete variable domain is EADIYQTPRYLVIGTGKKITLECSQTMGHDKMYWYQQDPGMELHLIHYSYGVNSTEKGDLSSESTVSRIRTEHFPLTLESARPSHTSQYLCASRLRDTTEAFFGQGTRLTVV.

The chain recombines TRBV5-4 with TRBJ2-4; 7 bases fit TRBD2. Germline loops: CDR1 SGHNT, CDR2 YYREEE (reference sequence). This CDR3 region has 15 residues. V lost 4 bases, J lost 2 bases, and 6 bases stayed unmatched. The CDR3 DNA is TGTGCCAGCAGCGCCGTAGCGGGCCCCAAAAACATTCAGTACTTC. It encodes CASSAVAGPKNIQYF.

The CDR3 spells CASSEFNRGVETQYF. In DNA, the CDR3 is TGTGCCAGCAGTGAATTCAATAGGGGGGTAGAGACCCAGTACTTC. The rearrangement links TRBV25-1 to TRBJ2-5, with D perhaps assigned TRBD1 or TRBD2 (6 bases each). V was trimmed by 1 base and J by 4 bases, leaving 13 bases between them. Germline-derived CDR1 and CDR2 are MGHDK and SYGVNS. The CDR3 runs to 15 residues. The full variable domain, with the rest looked up from reference TRBV25-1 and TRBJ2-5, is EADIYQTPRYLVIGTGKKITLECSQTMGHDKMYWYQQDPGMELHLIHYSYGVNSTEKGDLSSESTVSRIRTEHFPLTLESARPSHTSQYLCASSEFNRGVETQYFGPGTRLLVL.

As for this clone: The same CDR3 also results from other DNA sequences found in this sample. For the CDR3, the DNA is TGCGCCAGCAGCTTAACCGCAGACACTGAAGCTTTCTTT. It yields the protein CASSLTADTEAFF. This chain uses TRBV5-1 with TRBJ1-1, with D unresolved. This CDR3 is 13 amino acids long. Germline values: CDR1 SGHRS, CDR2 YFSETQ. The V and J ends lost 2 bases and 3 bases respectively, with 8 bases between them.

The chain uses TRBV12-3 or TRBV12-4 and TRBJ2-1; TRBD2 is a possible D gene (7 bases). This CDR3 spans 13 amino acids. Trimming cost V 11 bases and J 8 bases, with 19 bases left between them. The CDR3 region is CAAIKGGEHEQFF. CDR3 sequence (DNA): TGTGCCGCCATTAAAGGGGGGGAACATGAGCAGTTCTTC.

The CDR3 DNA reads TGTGCCAGCAGCTCGTATATGGCGTCGACTGAAGCTTTCTTT. Its protein product is CASSSYMASTEAFF. V usage is TRBV6-5 and J usage is TRBJ1-1; D uncertain. The germline V and J ends were trimmed by 6 bases and 5 bases, with 16 bases remaining between them. In germline, CDR1 is MNHEY, CDR2 SVGAGI. The CDR3 runs 14 residues.

The V and J genes are TRBV9 and TRBJ2-5; 12 positions agree with TRBD2. The CDR3 has 16 amino acids. Germline V gene sequence: CDR1 SGDLS, CDR2 YYNGEE. The V segment lost 4 bases and the J segment 5 bases; nucleotides outside the gene matches: 9. CDR3 residues: CASSPTGLAGLETQYF. CDR3 nucleotide sequence: TGTGCCAGCAGCCCCACCGGACTAGCGGGACTGGAGACCCAGTACTTC. The full variable domain, rest sourced from reference TRBV9 and TRBJ2-5, is DSGVTQTPKHLITATGQRVTLRCSPRSGDLSVYWYQQSLDQGLQFLIQYYNGEERAKGNILERFSAQQFPDLHSELNLSSLELGDSALYFCASSPTGLAGLETQYFGPGTRLLVL.

This rearrangement joins TRBV6-5 to TRBJ2-5; maybe TRBD2 (5 bases). The CDR3 is made up of 13 amino acids. CDR1 is MNHEY and CDR2 is SVGAGI in the germline V gene. Trimming pared 5 bases from V and 5 bases from J, leaving 12 bases between. CDR3 DNA sequence: TGTGCCAGCAGTAAACGGGATTTGGAGACCCAGTACTTC. The encoded protein is CASSKRDLETQYF.

This clone has only one observation. This chain links TRBV5-4 with TRBJ2-3, with 11 bases fitting TRBD2. With V trimmed by 4 bases and J by 4 bases, 8 bases remained unmatched. Germline V gene lookup returns CDR1 SGHNT and CDR2 YYREEE (reference sequence). The CDR3 has 16 amino acids. The CDR3 region has the DNA TGTGCCAGCAGCACCTATAGCGGGGGGGCCGCAGATACGCAGTATTTT. Translation gives CASSTYSGGAADTQYF.

V usage is TRBV27 and J usage is TRBJ2-7, with 7 bases matching TRBD1. Germline CDR1 is MNHEY and CDR2 is SMNVEV (reference sequence). The V gene end was trimmed by 6 bases and the J gene end by 6 bases; junction bases not matched to a gene: 11. This CDR3 is 14 amino acids long. CDR3 DNA: TGTGCCAGCAGCCCCTCGACAGGGTTTGGCGAGCAGTACTTC. Amino acid sequence: CASSPSTGFGEQYF.

The V call is TRBV5-1, the J call TRBJ2-7; D unresolved. Per germline, CDR1 SGHRS and CDR2 YFSETQ. The CDR3 has 15 amino acids. V lost 0 bases and J 0 bases, leaving 10 bases between the germline ends. In DNA form, the CDR3 reads TGCGCCAGCAGCTTGGCCCCAGATAGCTCCTACGAGCAGTACTTC. It yields the protein CASSLAPDSSYEQYF.